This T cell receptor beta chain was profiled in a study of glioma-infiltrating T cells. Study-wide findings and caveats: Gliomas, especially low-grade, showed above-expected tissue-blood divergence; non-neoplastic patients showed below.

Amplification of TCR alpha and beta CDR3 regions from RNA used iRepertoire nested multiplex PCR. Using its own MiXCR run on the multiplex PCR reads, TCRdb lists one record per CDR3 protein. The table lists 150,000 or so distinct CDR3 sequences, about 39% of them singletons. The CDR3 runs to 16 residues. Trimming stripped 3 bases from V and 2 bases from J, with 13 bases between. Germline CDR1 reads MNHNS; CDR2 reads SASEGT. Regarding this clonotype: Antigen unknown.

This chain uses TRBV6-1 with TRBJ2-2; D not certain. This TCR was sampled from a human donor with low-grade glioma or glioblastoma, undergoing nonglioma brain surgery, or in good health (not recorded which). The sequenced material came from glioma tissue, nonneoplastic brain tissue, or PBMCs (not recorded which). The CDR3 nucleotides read TGTGCCAGCAGTGAGTTGTTTGCCCTCAACACCGGGGAGCTGTTTTTT. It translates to CASSELFALNTGELFF.